Below, one T cell receptor (beta chain) is given with its context. Trimming removed 4 bases from V and 8 bases from J, with 6 bases in between. The CDR3 covers 11 residues. Per germline, CDR1 KGHSH and CDR2 LQKENI. Produced via immunoSEQ multiplex PCR; TCRdb's table is partial and in-frame only. The sample consists of tens of thousands of clones, about 88% of them appearing once. The data belong to a study of control samples from healthy donors and cancer patients. This TCR was sampled from a woman aged 55-75 years in good health. The J gene is TRBJ2-1, the V gene TRBV18, with D possibly matching TRBD1 (6 bases). The sequenced sample consisted of blood. DNA of the CDR3: TGTGCCAGCTCACAGGGGGATGAGCAGTTCTTC. This gives the protein CASSQGDEQFF.